A selection of T cell receptor beta chains follows, all from one sample in a study of cytomegalovirus exposure and HLA in healthy donors. The data were produced by immunoSEQ multiplex PCR, yet TCRdb's version contains in-frame clones alone and is incomplete. The table lists about 150,000 clones, roughly 70% of them singletons. Source material: PBMCs. The receptors were gathered from a male donor in good health and CMV-seronegative. Each CDR3 is given with its conserved first and last residue. A D gene is named only where the DNA matches it firmly. Size is omitted from some rows. Given values are once, few, many or a class for expanded clones.

v_gene	abundance	j_gene	d_gene	CDR3aa	CDR3nt
TRBV4-3	NA	TRBJ2-6	TRBD1	CASSPQGALGANVLTF	TGCGCCAGCAGCCCACAGGGGGCGCTTGGGGCCAACGTCCTGACTTTC
TRBV27	NA	TRBJ2-3	TRBD2	CASSRGGPGTSGMDTQYF	TGTGCCAGCAGCCGTGGGGGACCCGGGACTAGCGGGATGGATACGCAGTATTTT
TRBV5-1	NA	TRBJ1-5	TRBD1	CASSLDSAGGQPQHF	TGCGCCAGCAGCTTGGATTCCGCAGGGGGGCAGCCCCAGCATTTT
TRBV5-4	NA	TRBJ2-5	TRBD2	CASSAGGREETQYF	TGTGCCAGCAGCGCGGGGGGTAGGGAGGAGACCCAGTACTTC
TRBV4-3	NA	TRBJ1-6	TRBD1	CASSLGTGDNSPLHF	TGCGCCAGCAGCCTCGGGACAGGGGATAATTCACCCCTCCACTTT
TRBV18	NA	TRBJ1-3	NA	CASSPEVLRGNTIYF	TGTGCCAGCTCACCAGAGGTCCTAAGGGGAAACACCATATATTTT
TRBV5-1	few	TRBJ2-7	TRBD1	CASSFGDRSYEQYF	TGCGCCAGCAGCTTTGGGGACAGGTCCTACGAGCAGTACTTC
TRBV11-2	NA	TRBJ2-2	TRBD1	CASSILKGQGRRPGELFF	TGTGCCAGCAGCATCCTCAAAGGACAGGGTCGGAGGCCCGGGGAGCTGTTTTTT
TRBV28	NA	TRBJ2-2	TRBD1	CASATGGTGIRPGELFF	TGTGCCAGCGCGACCGGTGGGACAGGGATTCGTCCCGGGGAGCTGTTTTTT
TRBV18	few	TRBJ1-2	NA	CASSLNRGEDGYTF	TGTGCCAGCTCACTAAACCGGGGGGAGGATGGCTACACCTTC
TRBV19	NA	TRBJ2-5	TRBD2	CASSIAGGGETQYF	TGTGCCAGTAGTATAGCGGGAGGCGGAGAGACCCAGTACTTC
TRBV6-1	NA	TRBJ1-2	NA	CASSDIPGSTNYGYTF	TGTGCCAGCAGTGACATCCCAGGTTCGACTAACTATGGCTACACCTTC
TRBV27	once	TRBJ2-6	TRBD2	CASTPVGGSGANVLTF	TGTGCCAGCACCCCCGTCGGGGGGTCTGGGGCCAACGTCCTGACTTTC
TRBV28	NA	TRBJ2-4	TRBD1	CASGRGLPPHF	TGTGCCAGCGGAAGGGGGCTCCCACCGCACTTC
TRBV25-1	few	TRBJ1-4	TRBD1	CASSPITGGEREKLFF	TGTGCCAGCAGTCCTATAACAGGGGGAGAGCGGGAAAAACTGTTTTTT
TRBV7-2	NA	TRBJ2-5	TRBD1	CASSSGQAETQYF	TGTGCCAGCAGTTCTGGACAGGCAGAGACCCAGTACTTC
TRBV7-6	NA	TRBJ1-6	NA	CASSLETGGASPLHF	TGTGCCAGCAGCTTAGAAACGGGGGGAGCTTCACCCCTCCACTTT
TRBV2	once	TRBJ2-3	TRBD2	CASSERTGLPSDTQYF	TGTGCCAGCAGTGAGAGGACGGGACTACCCTCCGATACGCAGTATTTT
TRBV15	NA	TRBJ1-5	TRBD1	CATSRVGTANQPQHF	TGTGCCACCAGCAGAGTCGGGACAGCAAATCAGCCCCAGCATTTT
TRBV6-5	NA	TRBJ2-7	NA	CASSRVAGYEQYF	TGTGCCAGCAGTCGAGTGGCGGGGTACGAGCAGTACTTC
TRBV11-2	NA	TRBJ1-2	TRBD1	CASSVSGQGLPSDYGYTF	TGTGCCAGCAGCGTTAGTGGACAGGGTCTACCCTCGGACTATGGCTACACCTTC
TRBV23-1	few	TRBJ1-5	TRBD1	CASSPTRGNQPQHF	TGCGCCAGCAGCCCCACCAGGGGGAATCAGCCCCAGCATTTT
TRBV19	NA	TRBJ2-2	TRBD2	CASSIGRGLADTGELFF	TGTGCCAGTAGTATAGGTAGGGGACTAGCGGACACCGGGGAGCTGTTTTTT
TRBV12-5	NA	TRBJ1-1	TRBD1	CASSLATWTGEGFGDTEAFF	TGTGCTAGTAGTTTGGCAACTTGGACAGGGGAAGGTTTTGGGGATACTGAAGCTTTCTTT
TRBV2	NA	TRBJ1-5	NA	CASSAQYSNQPQHF	TGTGCCAGCAGTGCACAGTATAGCAATCAGCCCCAGCATTTT
TRBV6-5	few	TRBJ1-3	NA	CASSYAGGNTIYF	TGTGCCAGCAGTTACGCCGGGGGAAACACCATATATTTT
TRBV7-9	NA	TRBJ2-3	NA	CASSLGLRYDTQYF	TGTGCCAGCAGCTTGGGACTGAGGTATGATACGCAGTATTTT
TRBV10-3	NA	TRBJ2-7	NA	CAIKGQGGEQYF	TGTGCCATCAAAGGGCAGGGTGGCGAGCAGTACTTC
TRBV14	NA	TRBJ2-4	TRBD2	CASSQPPGRGGKNIQYF	TGTGCCAGCAGCCAACCACCGGGGCGCGGGGGCAAAAACATTCAGTACTTC
TRBV9	NA	TRBJ2-1	NA	CASSPRDADDEQFF	TGTGCCAGCAGCCCGCGGGACGCCGACGATGAGCAGTTCTTC
TRBV7-9	NA	TRBJ1-6	NA	CASSLAQANSPLHF	TGTGCCAGCAGCTTAGCACAGGCAAATTCACCCCTCCACTTT
TRBV11-2	NA	TRBJ2-7	TRBD1	CASSLGGGTGTYEQYF	TGTGCCAGCAGCTTAGGGGGCGGGACAGGGACCTACGAGCAGTACTTC
TRBV7-9	NA	TRBJ2-5	NA	CASSSPEQGLYQETQYF	TGTGCCAGCAGCTCTCCAGAACAGGGCTTGTACCAAGAGACCCAGTACTTC
TRBV27	NA	TRBJ2-1	NA	CASSLGGAYSNEQFF	TGTGCCAGCAGTTTGGGGGGGGCCTACTCCAATGAGCAGTTCTTC
TRBV6-5	NA	TRBJ1-6	NA	CASRPGQKNSPLHF	TGTGCCAGCAGACCAGGACAGAAGAATTCACCCCTCCACTTT
TRBV5-1	NA	TRBJ1-6	NA	CASSLGQISSYNSPLHF	TGCGCCAGCAGCTTGGGTCAGATAAGCTCCTATAATTCACCCCTCCACTTT
TRBV5-5	NA	TRBJ1-1	TRBD1	CASSLARGNMNTEAFF	TGTGCCAGCAGCTTGGCCAGGGGGAACATGAACACTGAAGCTTTCTTT
TRBV5-1	NA	TRBJ1-6	TRBD1	CASSLEDSQGDSPLHF	TGCGCCAGCAGCTTGGAGGACAGCCAGGGGGATTCACCCCTCCACTTT
TRBV28	NA	TRBJ2-7	NA	CASSPPRVPYEQYF	TGTGCCAGCAGTCCTCCCAGGGTTCCCTACGAGCAGTACTTC
TRBV30	NA	TRBJ1-2	NA	CAWRMTATNYGYTF	TGTGCCTGGAGGATGACAGCGACTAACTATGGCTACACCTTC
TRBV7-9	NA	TRBJ1-2	NA	CASSPHRGTLSYGYTF	TGTGCCAGCAGCCCCCACCGAGGGACTCTATCCTATGGCTACACCTTC
TRBV5-4	NA	TRBJ1-2	TRBD1	CASSPGQRDVYTF	TGTGCCAGCAGCCCGGGACAGCGAGATGTCTACACCTTC
TRBV19	NA	TRBJ1-1	TRBD1	CASSPVITGGTEAFF	TGTGCCAGTAGCCCGGTTATTACAGGGGGAACTGAAGCTTTCTTT
TRBV18	NA	TRBJ2-7	TRBD2	CASSPDEGRTSNPAEYF	TGTGCCAGCTCACCAGACGAAGGAAGGACTAGCAACCCCGCTGAGTACTTC
TRBV7-9	NA	TRBJ1-4	NA	CASSRASGDVEKLFF	TGTGCCAGCAGCCGAGCCTCAGGGGACGTTGAAAAACTGTTTTTT
TRBV7-3	few	TRBJ2-1	NA	CASSLWVWEGGYNEQFF	TGTGCCAGCAGCTTATGGGTCTGGGAAGGGGGTTACAATGAGCAGTTCTTC
TRBV2	NA	TRBJ2-1	TRBD2	CASMASGVYGEQFF	TGTGCCAGCATGGCTAGCGGGGTATACGGTGAGCAGTTCTTC
TRBV11-2	NA	TRBJ1-2	NA	CASSLATGYSYGYTF	TGTGCCAGCAGCTTAGCCACAGGGTACAGTTATGGCTACACCTTC
TRBV6-5	NA	TRBJ2-7	TRBD1	CASRRDRGLSYEQYF	TGTGCCAGCAGAAGGGACAGGGGGCTCTCCTACGAGCAGTACTTC
TRBV10-3	few	TRBJ2-2	TRBD2	CAISESGTSGANTGELFF	TGTGCCATCAGTGAGTCGGGGACTAGCGGGGCGAACACCGGGGAGCTGTTTTTT
TRBV30	NA	TRBJ2-1	NA	CAWSVRSSWQFF	TGTGCCTGGAGTGTTAGGTCTAGTTGGCAGTTCTTC
TRBV5-8	NA	TRBJ2-7	TRBD1	CASSRTGLSYEQYF	TGTGCCAGCAGCAGGACAGGGCTATCCTACGAGCAGTACTTC
TRBV30	NA	TRBJ1-2	TRBD1	CAWIVQGNNYGYTF	TGTGCCTGGATAGTACAGGGGAATAACTATGGCTACACCTTC
TRBV12-5	NA	TRBJ2-1	TRBD2	CASGPGRDEQFF	TGTGCTAGTGGCCCAGGGAGGGATGAGCAGTTCTTC
TRBV11-2	once	TRBJ2-1	NA	CASSPISRRAGAGFEQFF	TGTGCCAGCAGCCCGATATCCCGCCGGGCGGGGGCAGGATTTGAGCAGTTCTTC
TRBV19	NA	TRBJ1-1	TRBD1	CASSHDRDRADTEAFF	TGTGCCAGTAGTCACGACAGGGATAGGGCCGACACTGAAGCTTTCTTT
TRBV2	NA	TRBJ2-6	NA	CASAGLGANVLTF	TGTGCCAGCGCCGGTTTAGGGGCCAACGTCCTGACTTTC
TRBV5-5	NA	TRBJ1-3	NA	CASSQGGALLGNTIYF	TGTGCCAGCTCTCAAGGAGGGGCTTTGCTAGGAAACACCATATATTTT